The clone carrying this TCR beta chain appeared many times. The table came from immunoSEQ multiplex PCR; TCRdb's copy has only in-frame clones and leaves some out. The repertoire holds tens of thousands of clones, with 71% as singletons. The data were obtained in a study of T cell clones after liver transplantation. About the study: TCRbeta sequencing after a pre-transplant mixed lymphocyte reaction identified graft-donor-reactive clones, later tracked in post-transplant blood.

The receptor's source is a human donor who received a liver transplant. This material consisted of CD4+ T cells from blood, taken before liver transplant.

The CDR3 is CASSQEVAQGNQPQHF. Here the CDR3 DNA reads TGTGCCAGCAGCCAAGAGGTGGCGCAGGGCAATCAGCCCCAGCATTTT. The V gene is TRBV4-2, the J gene TRBJ1-5; D uncertain. V shed 0 bases and J shed 2 bases, with 11 bases lying between them. Germline lookup yields CDR1 LGHNA and CDR2 YNFKEQ. The CDR3 covers 16 residues.